This T cell receptor beta chain was sequenced in a study of T cell clusters in autoimmune cytopenias. Approximately 40,000 genome equivalents of blood DNA were amplified for TRB. The CDR3 has 15 amino acids. The V gene's germline CDR1 is LNHDA and CDR2 SQIVND (reference sequence). TRB was amplified by touch-down multiplex PCR, primer pools A and B combined. From the multiplex PCR reads, TCRdb lists one entry per CDR3 protein and no DNA. This sample contains thousands of distinct CDR3 sequences. The sample was also reused in another study, on T cell repertoires in aging, cancer and after chemotherapy.

This clonotype was sampled from a human donor in good health. The chain uses TRBV19 and TRBJ2-1; with no DNA, the TCRdb D assignment of TRBD2 cannot be verified. The sequenced material came from peripheral blood. CDR3 sequence: CASSRADRGSYEQFF.